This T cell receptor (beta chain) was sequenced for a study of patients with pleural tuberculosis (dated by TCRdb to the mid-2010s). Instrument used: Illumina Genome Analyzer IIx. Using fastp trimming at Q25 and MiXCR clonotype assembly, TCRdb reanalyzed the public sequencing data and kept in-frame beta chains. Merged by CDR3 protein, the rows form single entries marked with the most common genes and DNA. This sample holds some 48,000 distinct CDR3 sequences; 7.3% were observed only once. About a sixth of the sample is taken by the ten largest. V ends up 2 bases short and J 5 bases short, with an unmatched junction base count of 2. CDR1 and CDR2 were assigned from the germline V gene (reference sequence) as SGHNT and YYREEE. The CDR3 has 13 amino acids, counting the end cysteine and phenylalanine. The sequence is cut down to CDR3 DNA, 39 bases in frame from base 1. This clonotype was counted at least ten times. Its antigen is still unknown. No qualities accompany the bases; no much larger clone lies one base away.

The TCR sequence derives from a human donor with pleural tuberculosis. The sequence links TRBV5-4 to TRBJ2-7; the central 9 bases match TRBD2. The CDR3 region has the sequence CASSFSGSDEQYF. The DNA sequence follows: TGTGCCAGCAGCTTTAGCGGGAGCGACGAGCAGTACTTC.